This T cell receptor beta chain was documented in a study of blood T cell repertoires in COVID-19. Study-wide background: Samples of COVID-19 (acute and convalescent) were obtained from the United States, Italy and Spain.

Clones were sequenced by immunoSEQ multiplex PCR, and TCRdb holds only the in-frame ones, with some missing. The sample contains more than 350,000 clones, approximately 90% of which appear only once. This CDR3 comprises 13 residues. Trimming removed 1 base from V and 6 bases from J, with 9 bases in between. The sequencing input was PBMCs or T cells enriched from blood (not recorded which). The V gene is TRBV12-3 or TRBV12-4, the J gene TRBJ1-2; tentatively, D is TRBD1 (5 bases). The sequence was collected from a woman in her late teens or twenties who had been exposed to COVID-19. CDR3: CASSLGAGNGYTF. The CDR3 bases are TGTGCCAGCAGTTTAGGGGCAGGGAATGGCTACACCTTC.